This T cell receptor (beta chain) was sequenced during a study of shared clonotypes between healthy human individuals. Study findings and constraints: What limited the represented genetic and exposure-history diversity was the small number of donors. About 5% of naive CD4 clonotypes were common to four donors. Tissues were not sampled, only blood, and their repertoires likely differ.

For each subset, genomic DNA was distributed in equal portions over several immunoSEQ plates. Data came from immunoSEQ multiplex PCR; TCRdb stores just in-frame clones and leaves some out. Of 800,000 or so clones listed, 96% are singletons. Turning to this clone: Its specificity is unknown.

The naive CD8 population came from CD45RO-negative cells selected for CCR7, without terminally differentiated effector memory CD45RA+ cells. This CDR3 spans 14 amino acids. V gave up 6 bases and J gave up 4 bases, with 15 bases separating them. In germline, CDR1 is MDHEN, CDR2 SYDVKM. The receptor was derived from a man aged 25 to 40 in good health. Sequences were obtained from naive CD8+ T cells sorted from blood. The J gene is TRBJ1-2, the V gene TRBV28, with D possibly TRBD1 on 6 matching bases. The CDR3 here is CASRGGEDFYGYTF. The CDR3 bases are TGTGCCAGCAGGGGGGGCGAGGACTTCTATGGCTACACCTTC.